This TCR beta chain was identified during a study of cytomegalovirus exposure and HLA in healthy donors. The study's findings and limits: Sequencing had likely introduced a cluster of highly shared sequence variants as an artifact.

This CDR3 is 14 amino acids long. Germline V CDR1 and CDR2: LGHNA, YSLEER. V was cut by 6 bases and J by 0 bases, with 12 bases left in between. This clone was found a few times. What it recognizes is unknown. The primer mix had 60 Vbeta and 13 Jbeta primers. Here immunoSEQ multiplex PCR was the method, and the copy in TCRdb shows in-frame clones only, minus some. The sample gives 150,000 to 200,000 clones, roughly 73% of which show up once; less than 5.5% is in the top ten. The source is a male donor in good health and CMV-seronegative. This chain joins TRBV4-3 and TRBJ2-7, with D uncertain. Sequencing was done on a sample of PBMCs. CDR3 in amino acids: CASRHDTNSYEQYF. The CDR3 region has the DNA TGCGCCAGCAGACACGATACCAACTCCTACGAGCAGTACTTC.